One and the same sample provided the 7 T cell receptor beta chains below, sequenced in a study of T cells expressing NK-cell markers. TCRdb reworked the 5' RACE reads into one entry per CDR3 protein, no DNA. The sample table includes approximately 170,000 distinct CDR3 sequences. The sample taken for sequencing was blood T cells: a sorted CD56 or NKG2C T cell subset, CD4+ or CD8+ T cells, or bulk PBMC T cells (not recorded which). Receptors were obtained from a man aged 18-70 years in good health.

The genes are TRBV12-3 or TRBV12-4 and TRBJ2-5; no DNA is available, so the TRBD2 call from TCRdb remains unchecked. The CDR3 is made up of 13 amino acids. CDR3 sequence: CASGGLNQETQYF.

The V gene is TRBV27, the J gene TRBJ2-3; TCRdb picks TRBD2, but there is no DNA to check that call. This CDR3 spans 18 amino acids. Looked up from germline, CDR1 is MNHEY and CDR2 is SMNVEV (reference sequence). CDR3 residues: CASSLLGTSGGAEDTQYF.

The CDR3 loop is CASPGRGSFLQPQHF. The chain joins TRBV2 to TRBJ1-5; TCRdb's D call of TRBD1 is untestable without DNA. The germline gives CDR1 SNHLY, CDR2 FYNNEI. This CDR3 is 15 amino acids long.

This rearrangement joins TRBV7-9 to TRBJ2-1; without DNA, the TCRdb call of TRBD1 cannot be checked. The CDR3 has 14 amino acids. CDR1 and CDR2 from the germline V gene are SEHNR and FQNEAQ (reference sequence). The CDR3 spells CAIYRDRGQVEQFF. Full variable domain (rest looked up from reference TRBV7-9 and TRBJ2-1): DTGVSQNPRHKITKRGQNVTFRCDPISEHNRLYWYRQTLGQGPEFLTYFQNEAQLEKSRLLSDRFSAERPKGSFSTLEIQRTEQGDSAMYLCAIYRDRGQVEQFFGPGTRLTVL.

The chain combines TRBV5-6 with TRBJ2-1; there is no DNA to check the TCRdb D call of TRBD2. The germline CDR1 and CDR2 sequences are SGHDT and YYEEEE. The CDR3 totals 18 residues. This CDR3 reads CASSLDGYPGTTRNEQFF.

The chain joins TRBV7-8 to TRBJ2-7; the D call of TRBD1 rests on TCRdb alone, since no DNA is present to check it. Germline CDR1 reads SGHVS; CDR2 reads FQNEAQ. The CDR3 contains 15 residues. The chain's CDR3 is CASSLARGSNYEQYF.

V and J are TRBV2 and TRBJ2-5; checking the TCRdb D call of TRBD1 is not possible without DNA. CDR1 is SNHLY and CDR2 is FYNNEI in the germline V gene. The CDR3 consists of 14 residues. CDR3: CASSGRTYQETQYF. Full variable domain (outside the CDR3, taken from reference TRBV2 and TRBJ2-5): EPEVTQTPSHQVTQMGQEVILRCVPISNHLYFYWYRQILGQKVEFLVSFYNNEISEKSEIFDDQFSVERPDGSNFTLKIRSTKLEDSAMYFCASSGRTYQETQYFGPGTRLLVL.